This section outlines one TCR beta chain sequence together with its context. Its matching antigen is unknown. These data are taken from a study of long-term antiretroviral therapy in people with HIV. Whole-study results and caveats: The study collected blood between about 2003 and 2017, possibly under older ART regimens. Against controls, HIV repertoires showed narrower ranges of CDR3 length. Across all time points, the repertoire was dominated by clones that expanded before ART.

The V end was cut by 2 bases, the J end by 1 base, with 8 bases between. Germline CDR1 and CDR2: MGHRA and YSYEKL. The CDR3 has 14 residues. The assay used was immunoSEQ (version v3.0), run at survey level. Assay: immunoSEQ multiplex PCR; the TCRdb copy retains only in-frame clones and omits some. Counted here are about 25,000 clones, over 70% occurring once; the ten biggest clones make up under 6%. V and J are TRBV4-1 and TRBJ1-1, with D hard to call. The sequences come from unsorted PBMCs, collected 3 years after starting antiretroviral therapy. The clonotype originates from a young man with HIV. CDR3 nucleotide sequence: TGCGCCAGCAGCCAAAACCAGGCGAACACTGAAGCTTTCTTT. It yields the protein CASSQNQANTEAFF.